Listed below are T cell receptor beta chains from one sample, sequenced in a study of beta chain features in type 1 diabetes. The data were produced by immunoSEQ multiplex PCR, yet TCRdb's version contains in-frame clones alone and is incomplete. This sample has about 370,000 clones, with more than 12% found just once. Sequencing input: naive CD4+ T cells from blood. The receptor source for this set is a woman in her late teens or twenties in good health. CDR3s include the opening cysteine and the closing phenylalanine or tryptophan. Each record gives: V gene, J gene, clone size, D gene, CDR3 DNA, CDR3 protein. D genes are given only for firm matches. The size entry is marked missing in some rows and otherwise reads once, few, many or a size class.

v_call: TRBV9
j_call: TRBJ2-7
clone_size: few
d_call: TRBD2
cdr3_nt: TGTGCCAGCAGCTTATCTAGCGGGATCACCGAGCAGTACTTC
cdr3_aa: CASSLSSGITEQYF

v_call: TRBV7-2
j_call: TRBJ2-6
clone_size: .
d_call: TRBD1
cdr3_nt: TGTGCCAGCAGCCATGGGACAGCCTCTGGGGCCAACGTCCTGACTTTC
cdr3_aa: CASSHGTASGANVLTF

v_call: TRBV12-5
j_call: TRBJ2-2
clone_size: .
d_call: TRBD1
cdr3_nt: TGTGCTAGTGCCGGGACAGGGGACACCGGGGAGCTGTTTTTT
cdr3_aa: CASAGTGDTGELFF

v_call: TRBV7-9
j_call: TRBJ2-7
clone_size: few
d_call: TRBD1
cdr3_nt: TGTGCCAGCAGGCCGGCGGTAGGGACAGGATACTACGAGCAGTACTTC
cdr3_aa: CASRPAVGTGYYEQYF

v_call: TRBV5-1
j_call: TRBJ2-1
clone_size: few
d_call: TRBD2
cdr3_nt: TGCGCCAGCAGCTCTTCGCGGACTAGCGGGCCCAATGAGCAGTTCTTC
cdr3_aa: CASSSSRTSGPNEQFF

v_call: TRBV11-2
j_call: TRBJ2-7
clone_size: few
d_call: .
cdr3_nt: TGTGCCAGCAGTCGGGTTGACGAGCAGTACTTC
cdr3_aa: CASSRVDEQYF

v_call: TRBV28
j_call: TRBJ2-5
clone_size: few
d_call: .
cdr3_nt: TGTGCCAGCCACCGGGCGGGGCGGGAGACCCAGTACTTC
cdr3_aa: CASHRAGRETQYF

v_call: TRBV9
j_call: TRBJ2-5
clone_size: few
d_call: TRBD1
cdr3_nt: TGTGCCAGCAGCTATGGGACAGGGGTAGAAGAAGAGACCCAGTACTTC
cdr3_aa: CASSYGTGVEEETQYF

v_call: TRBV7-3
j_call: TRBJ2-7
clone_size: .
d_call: TRBD2
cdr3_nt: TGTGCCAGCAGCCGGACTAGCGGCCCCTACGAGCAGTACTTC
cdr3_aa: CASSRTSGPYEQYF

v_call: TRBV25-1
j_call: TRBJ1-1
clone_size: .
d_call: TRBD1
cdr3_nt: TGTGCCAGCAGTGAATGGGACAGGGAAGGGACTGAAGCTTTCTTT
cdr3_aa: CASSEWDREGTEAFF

v_call: TRBV7-2
j_call: TRBJ2-1
clone_size: few
d_call: TRBD1
cdr3_nt: TGTGCCAGCAGCTTAGGGGGGACAGTGTACAATGAGCAGTTCTTC
cdr3_aa: CASSLGGTVYNEQFF

v_call: TRBV30
j_call: TRBJ1-1
clone_size: .
d_call: TRBD1
cdr3_nt: TGTGCCTGGGACAGGGGGCATAATGAAGCTTTCTTT
cdr3_aa: CAWDRGHNEAFF

v_call: TRBV7-9
j_call: TRBJ2-7
clone_size: .
d_call: TRBD1
cdr3_nt: TGTGCCAGCAGCTATCCGGGACAGGGATTCTACGAGCAGTACTTC
cdr3_aa: CASSYPGQGFYEQYF

v_call: TRBV2
j_call: TRBJ1-5
clone_size: few
d_call: .
cdr3_nt: TGTGCCAGCACCCAGGGGCCAAATCAGCCCCAGCATTTT
cdr3_aa: CASTQGPNQPQHF

v_call: TRBV5-1
j_call: TRBJ2-1
clone_size: few
d_call: .
cdr3_nt: TGCGCCAGCAGCCGGGACACCGATGAGCAGTTCTTC
cdr3_aa: CASSRDTDEQFF

v_call: TRBV19
j_call: TRBJ2-2
clone_size: .
d_call: .
cdr3_nt: TGTGCCAGTAGTATCGGTCATCTCACCGGGGAGCTGTTTTTT
cdr3_aa: CASSIGHLTGELFF

v_call: TRBV14
j_call: TRBJ2-7
clone_size: .
d_call: TRBD2
cdr3_nt: TGTGCCAGCAGGCTAGCGGGAGGGCCCCACGAGCAGTACTTC
cdr3_aa: CASRLAGGPHEQYF

v_call: TRBV27
j_call: TRBJ1-3
clone_size: .
d_call: TRBD1
cdr3_nt: TGTGCCAGCAGTTCATGGGGGACAGGCTCTGGAAACACCATATATTTT
cdr3_aa: CASSSWGTGSGNTIYF

v_call: TRBV7-2
j_call: TRBJ2-1
clone_size: few
d_call: .
cdr3_nt: TGTGCCAGCAGGCCCGGCGGAGCTCCCGATGAGCAGTTCTTC
cdr3_aa: CASRPGGAPDEQFF

v_call: TRBV29-1
j_call: TRBJ1-1
clone_size: few
d_call: .
cdr3_nt: TGCAGCGTTGAAGAACAGGGGAACACTGAAGCTTTCTTT
cdr3_aa: CSVEEQGNTEAFF

v_call: TRBV18
j_call: TRBJ2-7
clone_size: .
d_call: .
cdr3_nt: TGTGCCAGCTCACCTCCCGGGACCTACGAGCAGTACTTC
cdr3_aa: CASSPPGTYEQYF

v_call: TRBV6-6
j_call: TRBJ1-1
clone_size: few
d_call: TRBD1
cdr3_nt: TGTGCCAGCAGCCCCAGGGGGATGAACACTGAAGCTTTCTTT
cdr3_aa: CASSPRGMNTEAFF

v_call: TRBV5-1
j_call: TRBJ2-1
clone_size: .
d_call: TRBD2
cdr3_nt: TGCGCCAGCAGAATCCAGGTCCCTGGACTAGCGGGTTCCTACAATGAGCAGTTCTTC
cdr3_aa: CASRIQVPGLAGSYNEQFF

v_call: TRBV14
j_call: TRBJ1-5
clone_size: .
d_call: TRBD1
cdr3_nt: TGTGCCAGCAGCCCCGGGACAGCAGAGTGGCCCCAGCATTTT
cdr3_aa: CASSPGTAEWPQHF

v_call: TRBV5-1
j_call: TRBJ2-2
clone_size: few
d_call: .
cdr3_nt: TGCGCCAGCACCTCTATTGATCGAAACACCGGGGAGCTGTTTTTT
cdr3_aa: CASTSIDRNTGELFF

v_call: TRBV23-1
j_call: TRBJ1-5
clone_size: .
d_call: TRBD1
cdr3_nt: TGCGCCAGCAGTCAAACGGGCATCCCTTACCTAGACAGGGGATATTACAATCAGCCCCAGCATTTT
cdr3_aa: CASSQTGIPYLDRGYYNQPQHF

v_call: TRBV7-3
j_call: TRBJ1-1
clone_size: .
d_call: TRBD1
cdr3_nt: TGTGCCAGCAGGCCGGGACAGGGAGGAACTGAAGCTTTCTTT
cdr3_aa: CASRPGQGGTEAFF

v_call: TRBV12-5
j_call: TRBJ2-1
clone_size: .
d_call: TRBD1
cdr3_nt: TGTGCTAGTGGTCCAGGACAGGGGGCCAATGAGCAGTTCTTC
cdr3_aa: CASGPGQGANEQFF

v_call: TRBV30
j_call: TRBJ2-2
clone_size: .
d_call: .
cdr3_nt: TGTGCCTTCTTTCGTCCCACCGGGGAGCTGTTTTTT
cdr3_aa: CAFFRPTGELFF

v_call: TRBV28
j_call: TRBJ2-1
clone_size: .
d_call: .
cdr3_nt: TGTGCCAGCAGTCCTGGGGGCCCAAACCGTCACAATGAGCAGTTCTTC
cdr3_aa: CASSPGGPNRHNEQFF

v_call: TRBV29-1
j_call: TRBJ1-3
clone_size: few
d_call: .
cdr3_nt: TGCAGCGTTGAGGAACAACCGGGAGACACCATATATTTT
cdr3_aa: CSVEEQPGDTIYF

v_call: TRBV4-2
j_call: TRBJ2-3
clone_size: few
d_call: TRBD2
cdr3_nt: TGTGCCAGCAGCCGCCTACTAGCGGGGACTCCTAGCACAGATACGCAGTATTTT
cdr3_aa: CASSRLLAGTPSTDTQYF